These 16 T cell receptor beta chains share one sample of origin, sequenced in a study of cytomegalovirus exposure and HLA in healthy donors. 60 Vbeta and 13 Jbeta primers were used in PCR. Generated by immunoSEQ multiplex PCR, the TCRdb table keeps only in-frame clones and is missing some. The sample includes about 120,000 clones, over 75% of them seen just once. Sample: PBMCs. These receptors all stem from a male donor in good health and CMV-seropositive.

This clone was observed a handful of times. The genes are TRBV7-9 and TRBJ2-1, with 7 bases that match TRBD1. The CDR3 is 19 residues long. CDR1 and CDR2 (germline): SEHNR, FQNEAQ (reference sequence). The V gene end was trimmed by 2 bases and the J gene end by 0 bases; junction bases not matched to a gene: 13. Written as DNA, the CDR3 is TGTGCCAGCAGCTTACAGTACGAAGGGGACAGCCACTCCTACAATGAGCAGTTCTTC. Protein sequence: CASSLQYEGDSHSYNEQFF.

This clone has only one observation. This chain links TRBV19 with TRBJ1-5; D is ambiguous. The CDR3 is made up of 14 amino acids. V lost 1 base and J lost 4, with 8 bases in between. The germline gives CDR1 LNHDA, CDR2 SQIVND (reference sequence). The CDR3 reads CASSIATKNQPQHF. The CDR3 DNA is TGTGCCAGTAGTATAGCCACAAAAAATCAGCCCCAGCATTTT. The full variable domain, in which reference TRBV19 and TRBJ1-5 provide the parts outside the CDR3, is DGGITQSPKYLFRKEGQNVTLSCEQNLNHDAMYWYRQDPGQGLRLIYYSQIVNDFQKGDIAEGYSVSREKKESFPLTVTSAQKNPTAFYLCASSIATKNQPQHFGDGTRLSIL.

The rearrangement uses TRBV6-5 and TRBJ2-1; TRBD2 might be the D (6 bases). V was shortened by 6 bases and J by 4 bases, with 16 bases between the two germline ends. Germline lookup yields CDR1 MNHEY and CDR2 SVGAGI. There are 15 residues in the CDR3. The CDR3 DNA sequence: TGTGCCAGCAGGGCCGGGACTGTTCTGTACAATGAGCAGTTCTTC. It codes for CASRAGTVLYNEQFF.

V gene TRBV2 combines with J gene TRBJ2-5; D not certain. The CDR3 sequence is 13 residues long. Germline V gene lookup returns CDR1 SNHLY and CDR2 FYNNEI. V was cut by 7 bases and J by 1 base, with 10 bases left in between. CDR3 protein: CASNEESQETQYF. The CDR3 nucleotides read TGTGCCAGCAATGAGGAGAGCCAAGAGACCCAGTACTTC.

The CDR3 DNA reads TGCGCCAGCAGCTTGGCTGAGACTAAGATCTACGAGCAGTACTTC. Its protein product is CASSLAETKIYEQYF. The V call is TRBV5-1, the J call TRBJ2-7; TRBD2 might be the D (5 bases). In germline, CDR1 is SGHRS, CDR2 YFSETQ. There are 15 residues in the CDR3. V was cut by 0 bases and J by 3 bases, with 13 bases left in between.

The chain is built from TRBV5-1 and TRBJ2-1; TRBD2 might be the D (5 bases). V dropped 0 bases and J dropped 5 bases, with 15 bases sitting between them. From germline, CDR1 is SGHRS and CDR2 YFSETQ. CDR3 size: 16 residues. CDR3 DNA: TGCGCCAGCAGCTTGGAGCTGAGGCGGGCAAACAATGAGCAGTTCTTC. Translating it yields CASSLELRRANNEQFF.

The gene calls are TRBV2 and TRBJ2-2, with 7 bases fitting TRBD2. This CDR3 has 16 residues. V shed 5 bases, J shed 1 base, and the junction held 7 bases outside the gene matches. Germline V gene lookup returns CDR1 SNHLY and CDR2 FYNNEI. The CDR3, as DNA: TGTGCCAGCAGTACCCAAGGACTAGAGAACACCGGGGAGCTGTTTTTT. Its translation is CASSTQGLENTGELFF.

J is TRBJ1-2 and V is TRBV30; the match to TRBD1 covers 7 bases. Losses at the gene ends were 7 bases for V and 7 bases for J; bases not matched to a gene: 3. Germline-derived CDR1 and CDR2 are GTSNPN and SVGIG (reference sequence). The CDR3 is made up of 10 amino acids. The CDR3 nucleotides read TGTGCCTCTGACAGGGCTGGCTACACCTTC. This gives the protein CASDRAGYTF.

V gene TRBV5-1 combines with J gene TRBJ2-7; a weak D match, TRBD1 (6 bases). The V gene's germline CDR1 is SGHRS and CDR2 YFSETQ. CDR3 length equals 15 residues. Between the trimmed V and J ends, which lost 0 bases and 5 bases, there was a span of 15 bases. CDR3 bases: TGCGCCAGCAGCTTGGAACGGGCAGGGGTCCACGAGCAGTACTTC. Translated, it gives CASSLERAGVHEQYF.

In this sample, this clone turned up a few times. The chain recombines TRBV5-1 with TRBJ2-3; unclear D gene. This CDR3 region has 16 residues. V was shortened by 0 bases and J by 1 base, with 12 bases between the two germline ends. Germline CDR1 SGHRS, CDR2 YFSETQ. The CDR3 protein is CASSLANLEGTDTQYF. DNA for the CDR3: TGCGCCAGCAGCTTGGCCAACCTCGAGGGCACAGATACGCAGTATTTT.

The chain's CDR3 is CASSMGLAGETQYF. The CDR3, as DNA: TGTGCCAGCAGCATGGGACTAGCGGGAGAGACCCAGTACTTC. The J gene is TRBJ2-5, the V gene TRBV5-6, with 12 bases matching TRBD2. CDR1 and CDR2 (germline): SGHDT, YYEEEE. The CDR3 is 14 residues long. The V gene end was trimmed by 4 bases and the J gene end by 4 bases; junction bases not matched to a gene: 2. Filled out from reference TRBV5-6 and TRBJ2-5, the complete variable domain reads DAGVTQSPTHLIKTRGQQVTLRCSPKSGHDTVSWYQQALGQGPQFIFQYYEEEERQRGNFPDRFSGHQFPNYSSELNVNALLLGDSALYLCASSMGLAGETQYFGPGTRLLVL.

This chain links TRBV7-9 with TRBJ1-2, with 7 bases lining up with TRBD1. CDR3 length: 13 amino acids. Germline CDR1 SEHNR, CDR2 FQNEAQ (reference sequence). The junction had 8 bases not matched to a gene; V was cut back by 5 bases and J by 8 bases. The DNA for the CDR3 is TGTGCCAGCAGCCCCGACAGGGTGGGAGGCTACACCTTC. Translated, it gives CASSPDRVGGYTF.

A single count supports this clone. This sequence joins TRBV7-7 and TRBJ2-5, with TRBD2 matching over 12 bases. V was clipped by 5 bases and J by 3 bases; unmatched bases: 4. CDR3 length: 15 residues. From germline, CDR1 is SSHAT and CDR2 FNYEAQ (reference sequence). CDR3 DNA sequence: TGTGCCAGCAGCCGGACTAGCGGGGTAGAAGAGACCCAGTACTTC. This codes for CASSRTSGVEETQYF.

The V gene is TRBV6-5, the J gene TRBJ2-3, with 13 positions matching TRBD2. V lost 6 bases to trimming and J lost 4 bases; unmatched junction nucleotides: 4. Germline V gene sequence: CDR1 MNHEY, CDR2 SVGAGI. The CDR3 sequence is 15 residues long. The CDR3 DNA is TGTGCCAGCAGCACTACTAGCGGGGGGGCAGATACGCAGTATTTT. Translated, it gives CASSTTSGGADTQYF.

This clone was detected a few times. The chain links TRBV6-5 to TRBJ2-7, with 12 nucleotides matching TRBD2. The junction had 5 bases not matched to a gene; V was cut back by 4 bases and J by 4 bases. CDR1 is MNHEY and CDR2 is SVGAGI in the germline V gene. This CDR3 region has 15 residues. The CDR3 nucleotides are TGTGCCAGCAGTTTAGAGACTAGCGGGGGTTACGAGCAGTACTTC. This gives the protein CASSLETSGGYEQYF.

Here the CDR3 DNA reads TGTGCCAGCAGCCTTGACAGGGCCTATGGCTACACCTTC. This sequence encodes CASSLDRAYGYTF. The gene calls are TRBV6-1 and TRBJ1-2; 7 bases agree with TRBD1. V dropped 6 bases and J dropped 4; count of bases not matched to a gene: 5. The CDR3 contains 13 residues. CDR1 and CDR2 from the germline V gene are MNHNS and SASEGT.